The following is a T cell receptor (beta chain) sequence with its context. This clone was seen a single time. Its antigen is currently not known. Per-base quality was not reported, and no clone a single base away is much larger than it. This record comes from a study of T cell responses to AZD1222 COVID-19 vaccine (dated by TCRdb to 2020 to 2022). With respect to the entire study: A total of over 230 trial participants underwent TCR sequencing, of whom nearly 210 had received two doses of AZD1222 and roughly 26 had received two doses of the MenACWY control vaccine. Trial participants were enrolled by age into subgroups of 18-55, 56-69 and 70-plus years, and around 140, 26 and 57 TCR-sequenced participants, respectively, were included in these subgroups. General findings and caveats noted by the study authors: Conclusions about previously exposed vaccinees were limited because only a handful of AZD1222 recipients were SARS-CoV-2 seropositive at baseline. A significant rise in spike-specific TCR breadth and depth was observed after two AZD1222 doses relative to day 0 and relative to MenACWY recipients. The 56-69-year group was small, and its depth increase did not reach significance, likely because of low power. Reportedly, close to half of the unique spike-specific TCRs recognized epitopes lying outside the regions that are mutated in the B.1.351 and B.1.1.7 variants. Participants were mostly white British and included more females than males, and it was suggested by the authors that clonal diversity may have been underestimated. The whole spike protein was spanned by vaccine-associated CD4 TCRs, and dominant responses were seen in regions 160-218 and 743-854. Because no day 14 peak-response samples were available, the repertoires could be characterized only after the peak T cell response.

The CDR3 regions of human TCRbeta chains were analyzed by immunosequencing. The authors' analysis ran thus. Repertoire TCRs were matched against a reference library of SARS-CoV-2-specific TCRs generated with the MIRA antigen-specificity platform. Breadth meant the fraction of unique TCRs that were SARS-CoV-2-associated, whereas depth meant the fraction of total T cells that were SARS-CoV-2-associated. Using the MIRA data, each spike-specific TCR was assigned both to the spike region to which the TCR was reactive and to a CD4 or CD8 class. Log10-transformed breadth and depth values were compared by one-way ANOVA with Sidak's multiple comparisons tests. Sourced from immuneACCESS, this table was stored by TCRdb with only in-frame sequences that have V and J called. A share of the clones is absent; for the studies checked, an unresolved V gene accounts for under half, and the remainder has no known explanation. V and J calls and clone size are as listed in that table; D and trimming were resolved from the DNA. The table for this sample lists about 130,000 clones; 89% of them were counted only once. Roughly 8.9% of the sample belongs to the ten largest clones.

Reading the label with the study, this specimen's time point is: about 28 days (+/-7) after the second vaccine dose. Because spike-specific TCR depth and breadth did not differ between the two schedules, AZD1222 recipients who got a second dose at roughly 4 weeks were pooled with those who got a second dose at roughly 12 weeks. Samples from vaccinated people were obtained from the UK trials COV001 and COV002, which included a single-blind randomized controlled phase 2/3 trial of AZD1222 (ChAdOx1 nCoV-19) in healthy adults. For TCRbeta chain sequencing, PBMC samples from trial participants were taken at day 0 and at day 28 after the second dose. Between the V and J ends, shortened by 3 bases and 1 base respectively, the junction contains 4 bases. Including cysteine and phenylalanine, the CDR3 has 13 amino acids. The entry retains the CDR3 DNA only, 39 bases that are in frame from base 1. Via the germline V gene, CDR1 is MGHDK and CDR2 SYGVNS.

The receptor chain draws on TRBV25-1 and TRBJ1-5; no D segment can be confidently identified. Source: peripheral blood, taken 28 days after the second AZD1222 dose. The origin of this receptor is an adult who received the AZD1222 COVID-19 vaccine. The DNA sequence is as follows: TGTGCCAGCAGTGATTTCAGCAATCAGCCCCAGCATTTT. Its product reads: CASSDFSNQPQHF.